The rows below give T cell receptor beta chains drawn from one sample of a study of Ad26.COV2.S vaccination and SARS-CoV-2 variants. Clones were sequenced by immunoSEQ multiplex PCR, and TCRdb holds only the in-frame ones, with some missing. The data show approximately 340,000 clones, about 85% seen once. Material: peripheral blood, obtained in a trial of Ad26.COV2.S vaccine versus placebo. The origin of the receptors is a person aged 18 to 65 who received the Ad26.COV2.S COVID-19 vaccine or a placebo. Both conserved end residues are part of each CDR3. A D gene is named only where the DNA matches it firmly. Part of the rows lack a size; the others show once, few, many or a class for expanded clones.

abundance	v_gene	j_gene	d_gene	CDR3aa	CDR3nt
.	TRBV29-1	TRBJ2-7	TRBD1	CSVEAKPGQGLTYEQYF	TGCAGCGTTGAAGCGAAACCGGGACAGGGGTTGACCTACGAGCAGTACTTC
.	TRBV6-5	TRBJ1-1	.	CASSSTSERTEAFF	TGTGCCAGCAGTTCAACCTCTGAGAGAACTGAAGCTTTCTTT
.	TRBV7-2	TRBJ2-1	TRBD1	CASSLAGGAYNEQFF	TGTGCCAGCAGCTTAGCAGGGGGCGCCTACAATGAGCAGTTCTTC
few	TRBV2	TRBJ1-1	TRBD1	CASNPGTGETEAFF	TGTGCCAGCAACCCCGGGACAGGGGAAACTGAAGCTTTCTTT
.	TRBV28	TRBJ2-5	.	CASSLPDSVALGTQYF	TGTGCCAGCAGTTTACCGGACAGCGTAGCCCTTGGGACCCAGTACTTC
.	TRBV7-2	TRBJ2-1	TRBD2	CASSLVVAGGPNEQFF	TGTGCCAGCAGCTTAGTTGTAGCGGGGGGGCCAAATGAGCAGTTCTTC
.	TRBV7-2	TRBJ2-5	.	CASSLVQQETQYF	TGTGCCAGCAGCTTAGTCCAGCAAGAGACCCAGTACTTC
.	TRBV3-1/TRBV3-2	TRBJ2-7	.	CASSQDGGRVSYEQYF	TGTGCCAGCAGCCAAGATGGAGGACGGGTTTCCTACGAGCAGTACTTC
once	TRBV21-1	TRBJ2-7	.	CASRGTRDGPYEQYF	TGTGCCAGCAGGGGGACACGGGACGGACCCTACGAGCAGTACTTC
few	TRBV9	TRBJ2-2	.	CASSVGGRMYTGELFF	TGTGCCAGCAGCGTCGGGGGCAGGATGTATACCGGGGAGCTGTTTTTT
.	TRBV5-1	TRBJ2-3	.	CASSGGDSTDTQYF	TGCGCCAGCAGCGGAGGCGACTCCACAGATACGCAGTATTTT
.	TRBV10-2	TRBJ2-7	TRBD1	CASSDRGYEQYF	TGCGCCAGCAGCGACAGGGGATACGAGCAGTACTTC
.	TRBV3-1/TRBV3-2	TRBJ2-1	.	CASSHSPGSNEDNEQFF	TGTGCCAGCAGCCACTCTCCAGGAAGCAACGAAGACAATGAGCAGTTCTTC
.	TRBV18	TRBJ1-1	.	CASSPRVEGTEAFF	TGTGCCAGCTCACCACGTGTAGAGGGGACTGAAGCTTTCTTT
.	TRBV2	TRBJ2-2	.	CASSLAGELFF	TGTGCCAGCAGCCTAGCCGGGGAGCTGTTTTTT
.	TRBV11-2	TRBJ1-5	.	CASSPAGSGQPQHF	TGTGCCAGCAGCCCCGCAGGGAGTGGTCAGCCCCAGCATTTT
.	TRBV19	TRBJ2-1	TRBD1	CASSRGQDYNEQFF	TGTGCCAGTAGTAGGGGACAGGACTACAATGAGCAGTTCTTC
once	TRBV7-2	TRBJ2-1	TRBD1	CASSLAFGQGAGGEQFF	TGTGCCAGCAGCTTAGCGTTCGGACAGGGGGCGGGAGGTGAGCAGTTCTTC
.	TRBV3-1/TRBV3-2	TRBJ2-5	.	CASNSRTIQETQYF	TGTGCCAGCAACAGCCGGACTATCCAAGAGACCCAGTACTTC
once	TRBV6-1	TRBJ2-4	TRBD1	CASSENRDRVNVWYF	TGTGCCAGCAGTGAAAATCGGGACAGGGTGAATGTTTGGTACTTC
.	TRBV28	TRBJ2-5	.	CASSDIVPQYF	TGTGCCAGCAGTGACATAGTTCCCCAGTACTTC
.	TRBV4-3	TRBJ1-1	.	CASSPGKPVNTEAFF	TGCGCCAGCAGCCCGGGGAAACCCGTGAACACTGAAGCTTTCTTT
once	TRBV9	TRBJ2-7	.	CASSVAGEVGAIPYEQYF	TGTGCCAGCAGCGTAGCTGGGGAGGTAGGGGCAATTCCCTACGAGCAGTACTTC
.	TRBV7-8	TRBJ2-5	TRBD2	CASSLAGPRGGFETQYF	TGTGCCAGCAGCTTAGCTGGACCGCGGGGGGGCTTTGAGACCCAGTACTTC
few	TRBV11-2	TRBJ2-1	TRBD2	CASSPGLAGGEQFF	TGTGCCAGCAGCCCGGGACTAGCGGGGGGGGAGCAGTTCTTC
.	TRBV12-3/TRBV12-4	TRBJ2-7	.	CASRLQGYEQYF	TGTGCCAGCAGACTACAGGGTTACGAGCAGTACTTC
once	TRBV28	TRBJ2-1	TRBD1	CASSSGQANEQFF	TGTGCCAGCAGTTCGGGACAGGCTAATGAGCAGTTCTTC
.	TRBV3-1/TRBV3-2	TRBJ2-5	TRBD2	CASSQRGGQETQYF	TGTGCCAGCAGCCAGCGGGGGGGCCAAGAGACCCAGTACTTC
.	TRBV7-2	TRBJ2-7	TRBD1	CASSPPRQGSYEQYF	TGTGCCAGCAGCCCACCAAGACAGGGTTCCTACGAGCAGTACTTC
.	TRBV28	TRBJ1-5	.	CASSLDGNQPQHF	TGTGCCAGCAGTTTAGATGGGAATCAGCCCCAGCATTTT
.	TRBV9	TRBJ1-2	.	CASSSPLGIGMTNYGYTF	TGTGCCAGCAGCTCTCCTTTGGGAATAGGCATGACTAACTATGGCTACACCTTC